Reported below is one TCR beta chain. This clone was found a few times. Which antigen it targets is not known. No base quality values were provided; no much bigger clone lies one nucleotide off. This record belongs to a study of blood T cell repertoires in COVID-19 (dated by TCRdb to the early 2020s). Concerning the study at large: Collaborator samples came from the United States, Italy and Spain and covered acute and convalescent phases of COVID-19. The prospective study material was composed of cDNA or gDNA derived from T cells, B-cell-depleted T cells, or PBMCs. The dataset comprised deeply sampled blood TCRbeta repertoires from subjects exposed to, actively infected with, or recovered from COVID-19. The repertoires were released in a freely available public database meant as a resource for research on the immune response to SARS-CoV-2. Samples came from the ongoing ImmuneRACE study (first 160 participants) plus 1,254 subjects from 6 global collaborators. The sample metadata nearly always contained a de-identified subject ID, COVID-19 status, age in years and sex. HLA class I and class II types, where available, came from metadata supplied by the sample provider rather than from assay-based typing.

Enrolling through a virtual design, the prospective study's participants ranged in age from roughly 18 to 95 years and lived across roughly 24 United States geographic areas. In the prospective study, cohorts were assigned on the basis of participant-reported clinical history obtained from a screening survey and a study questionnaire. Recovered participants in ImmuneRACE Cohort 3 were defined as having two consecutive negative NP/OP PCR tests, clearance from a healthcare professional, or resolution of symptoms. Each participant in the prospective study had whole blood, serum and a nasopharyngeal or oropharyngeal swab collected by mobile phlebotomists. Participants in the prospective study had the option to provide additional blood draws and questionnaires over an approximately 2-month period. Prospective study blood samples were shipped either frozen or at room temperature before DNA extraction.

General study outcomes and caveats: Clinical and demographic metadata were provided uncurated, with the amount varying by source and participant.

TCRbeta CDR3 regions were amplified from genomic DNA using the immunoSEQ Assay, a bias-controlled multiplex PCR. For the original study's pipeline: Nucleated cell counts per sample were estimated from amplification of reference gene primers within the assay. To quantify the absolute abundance of each unique TCRbeta CDR3 rearrangement, sequence reads were collapsed and filtered. For each sample, productive Simpson clonality was calculated by taking the square root of Simpson's diversity index across productive rearrangements. TCRdb re-hosts the immuneACCESS table, in-frame sequences only. Its copies lack some clones; in the studies checked, an unresolved V gene accounts for under half of them, and the cause for the rest is not known. V and J calls and clone size follow that table, whereas D and trimming were derived from the DNA. The sample records a few hundred thousand clones, approximately 90% of which are singletons. 8% to 9% of the sample rests with the top ten.

The sequenced sample consisted of PBMCs or T cells enriched from blood (not recorded which). This receptor was taken from a woman in her late teens or twenties who had recovered from COVID-19.

In nucleotides, the sequence is TGTGCCAGCAGTTTATTTGGGGACAGTCGGTATATCGTAGGAAACACCATATATTTT. Its amino acids are CASSLFGDSRYIVGNTIYF. The chain employs TRBV27 and TRBJ1-3, with 7 bases aligning to TRBD1. The CDR3 starts with the cysteine, ends with the phenylalanine, and has 19 residues. The entry retains the CDR3 DNA only, 57 bases that are in frame from base 1. V and J are trimmed by 1 base and 4 bases, and the gene matches miss 16 bases of the junction. The germline V gene (reference sequence) supplies CDR1 MNHEY and CDR2 SMNVEV.